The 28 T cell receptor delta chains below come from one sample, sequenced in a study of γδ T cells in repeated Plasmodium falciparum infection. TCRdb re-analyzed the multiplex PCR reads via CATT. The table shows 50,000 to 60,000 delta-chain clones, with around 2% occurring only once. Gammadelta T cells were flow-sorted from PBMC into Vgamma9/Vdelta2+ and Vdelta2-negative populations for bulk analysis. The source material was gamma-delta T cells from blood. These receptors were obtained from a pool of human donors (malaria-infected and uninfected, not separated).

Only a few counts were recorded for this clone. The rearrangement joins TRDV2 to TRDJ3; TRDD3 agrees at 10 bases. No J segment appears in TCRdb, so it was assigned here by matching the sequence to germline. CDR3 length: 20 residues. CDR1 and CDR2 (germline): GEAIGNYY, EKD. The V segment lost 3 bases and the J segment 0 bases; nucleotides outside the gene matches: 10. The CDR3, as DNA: TGTGCCTGTGACGAGCTGGGGGATAAGGGGAACTCCTGGGACACCCGACAGATGTTTTTC. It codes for CACDELGDKGNSWDTRQMFF.

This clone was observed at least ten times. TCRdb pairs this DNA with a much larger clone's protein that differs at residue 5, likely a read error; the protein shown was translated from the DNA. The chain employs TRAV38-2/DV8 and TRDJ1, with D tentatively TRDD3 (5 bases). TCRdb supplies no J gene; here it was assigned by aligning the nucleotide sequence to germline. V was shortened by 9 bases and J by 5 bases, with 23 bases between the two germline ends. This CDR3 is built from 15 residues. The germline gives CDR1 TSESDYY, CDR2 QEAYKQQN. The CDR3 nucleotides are TGTGCTTCGTCCCATGGGATCCGGCGGGCTGATAAACTCATCTTT. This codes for CASSHGIRRADKLIF.

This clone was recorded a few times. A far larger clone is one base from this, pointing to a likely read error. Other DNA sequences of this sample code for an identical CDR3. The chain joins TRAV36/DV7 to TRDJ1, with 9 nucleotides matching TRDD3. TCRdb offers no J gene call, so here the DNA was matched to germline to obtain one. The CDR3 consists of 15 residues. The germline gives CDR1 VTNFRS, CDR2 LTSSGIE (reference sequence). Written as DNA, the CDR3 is TGCGCTGTGTGGACTGGGGGACGGTACACCGATAAACTCATCTTT. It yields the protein CAVWTGGRYTDKLIF.

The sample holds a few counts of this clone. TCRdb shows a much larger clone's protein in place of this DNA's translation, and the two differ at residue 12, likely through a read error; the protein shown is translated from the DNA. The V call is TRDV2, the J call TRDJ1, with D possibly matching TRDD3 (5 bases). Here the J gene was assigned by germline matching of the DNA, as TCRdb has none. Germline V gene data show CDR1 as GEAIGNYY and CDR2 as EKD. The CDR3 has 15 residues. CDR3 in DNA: TGTGCCTGTGACACCCTAATACAAAGGACCGATACACTCATCTTT. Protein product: CACDTLIQRTDTLIF.

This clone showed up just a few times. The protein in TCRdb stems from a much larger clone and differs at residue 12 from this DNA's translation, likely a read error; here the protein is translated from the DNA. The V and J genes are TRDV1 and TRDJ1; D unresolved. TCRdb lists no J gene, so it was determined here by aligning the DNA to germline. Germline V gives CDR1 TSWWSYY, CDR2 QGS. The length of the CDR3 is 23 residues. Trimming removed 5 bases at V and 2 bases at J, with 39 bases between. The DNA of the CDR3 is TGTGCTCTTGGGAAAACGGCCTCCCCCAATTGTCTTGGGCTACGAGTGGGAACCGATAAACTCATCTTT. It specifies CALGKTASPNCLGLRVGTDKLIF.

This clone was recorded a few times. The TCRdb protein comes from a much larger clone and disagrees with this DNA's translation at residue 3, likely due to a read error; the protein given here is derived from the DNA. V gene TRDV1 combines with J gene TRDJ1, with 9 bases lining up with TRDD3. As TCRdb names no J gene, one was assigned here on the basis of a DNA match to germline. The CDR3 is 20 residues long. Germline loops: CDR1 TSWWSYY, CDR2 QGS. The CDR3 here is CAPGGARPYWGTGRGDKLIF. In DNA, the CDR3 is TGTGCTCCTGGGGGGGCAAGACCGTACTGGGGGACGGGCCGTGGCGATAAACTCATCTTT.

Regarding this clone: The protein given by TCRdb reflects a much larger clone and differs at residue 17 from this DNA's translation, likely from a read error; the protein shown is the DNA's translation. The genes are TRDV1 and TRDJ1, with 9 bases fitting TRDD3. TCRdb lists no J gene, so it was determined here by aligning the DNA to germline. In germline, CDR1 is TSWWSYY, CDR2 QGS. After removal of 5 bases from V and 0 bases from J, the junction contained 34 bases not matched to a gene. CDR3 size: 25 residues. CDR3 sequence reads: CALGRRRPFLMLVTGGLLYTDKLIF. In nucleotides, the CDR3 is TGTGCTCTTGGGCGTCGTAGGCCTTTCCTAATGTTGGTTACTGGGGGACTGCTGTACACCGATAAACTCATCTTT.

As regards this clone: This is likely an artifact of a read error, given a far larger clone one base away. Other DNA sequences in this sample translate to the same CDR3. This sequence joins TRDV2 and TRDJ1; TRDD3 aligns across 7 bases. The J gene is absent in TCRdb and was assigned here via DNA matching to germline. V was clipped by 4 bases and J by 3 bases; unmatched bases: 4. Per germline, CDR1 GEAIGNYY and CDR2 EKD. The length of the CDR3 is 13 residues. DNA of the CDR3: TGTGCCTGTGATAGAGGGATACCCGATAAACTCATCTTT. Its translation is CACDRGIPDKLIF.

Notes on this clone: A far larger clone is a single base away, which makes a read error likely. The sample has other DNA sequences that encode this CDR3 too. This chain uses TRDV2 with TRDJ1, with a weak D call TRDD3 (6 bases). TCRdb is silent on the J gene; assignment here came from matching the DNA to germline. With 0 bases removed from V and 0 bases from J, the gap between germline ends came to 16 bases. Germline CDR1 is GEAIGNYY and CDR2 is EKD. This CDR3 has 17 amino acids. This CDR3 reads CACDTVLGAPYTDKLIF. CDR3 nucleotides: TGTGCCTGTGACACCGTACTGGGAGCCCCGTACACCGATAAACTCATCTTT.

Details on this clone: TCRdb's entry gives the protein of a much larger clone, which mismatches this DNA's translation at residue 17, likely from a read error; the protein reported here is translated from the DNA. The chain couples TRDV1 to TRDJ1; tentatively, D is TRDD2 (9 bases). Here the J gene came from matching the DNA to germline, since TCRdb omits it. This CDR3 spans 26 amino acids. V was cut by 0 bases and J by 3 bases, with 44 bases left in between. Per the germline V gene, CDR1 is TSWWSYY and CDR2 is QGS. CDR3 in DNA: TGTGCTCTTGGGGAACTAGCACGGCCTTCCTACGTGATCCCACCTCACCGGGGGATATGTCCCGATAAACTCATCTTT. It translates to CALGELARPSYVIPPHRGICPDKLIF.

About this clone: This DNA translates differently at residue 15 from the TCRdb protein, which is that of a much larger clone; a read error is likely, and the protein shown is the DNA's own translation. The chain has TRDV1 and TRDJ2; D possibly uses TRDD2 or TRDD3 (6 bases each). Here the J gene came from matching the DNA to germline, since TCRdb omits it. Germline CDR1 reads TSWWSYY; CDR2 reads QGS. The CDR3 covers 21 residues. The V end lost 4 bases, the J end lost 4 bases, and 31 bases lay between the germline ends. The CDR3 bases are TGTGCTCTTGGGGGTCGACTCCTACTGTTTGGGGGGCCGAAGGGGACAGCACAACTCTTCTTT. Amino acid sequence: CALGGRLLLFGGPKGTAQLFF.

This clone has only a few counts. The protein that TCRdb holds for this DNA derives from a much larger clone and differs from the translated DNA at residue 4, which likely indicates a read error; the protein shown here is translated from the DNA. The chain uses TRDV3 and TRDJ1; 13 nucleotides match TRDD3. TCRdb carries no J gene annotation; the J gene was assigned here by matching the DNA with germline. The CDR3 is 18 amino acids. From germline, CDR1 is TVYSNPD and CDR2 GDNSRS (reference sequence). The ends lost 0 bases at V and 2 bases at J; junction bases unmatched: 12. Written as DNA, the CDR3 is TGTGCCTTTAGAGGGCTTTACTGGGGGATACGAAAAACCGATAAACTCATCTTT. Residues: CAFRGLYWGIRKTDKLIF.

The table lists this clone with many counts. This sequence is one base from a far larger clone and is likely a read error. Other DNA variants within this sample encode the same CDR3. CDR3 bases: TGTGCTCTTGGGGAACTAAAATCTTTTGGTTGTAGGCCGACCCAGCGCTCAACCGATAAACTCATCTTT. It translates to CALGELKSFGCRPTQRSTDKLIF. The rearrangement links TRDV1 to TRDJ1; the D is unclear. The J gene is not listed in TCRdb, so it was assigned here from a DNA match to germline. V was pared by 0 bases and J by 2 bases, with 34 bases between. The CDR3 runs to 23 residues. Germline values: CDR1 TSWWSYY, CDR2 QGS.

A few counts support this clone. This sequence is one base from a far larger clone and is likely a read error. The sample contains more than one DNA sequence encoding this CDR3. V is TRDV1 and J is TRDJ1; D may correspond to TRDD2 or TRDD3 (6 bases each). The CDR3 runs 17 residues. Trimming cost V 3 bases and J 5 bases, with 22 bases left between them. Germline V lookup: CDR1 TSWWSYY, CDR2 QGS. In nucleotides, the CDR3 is TGTGCTCTTGGGGAGGCCTTCCCCCCACTGGGCACTGATAAACTCATCTTT. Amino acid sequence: CALGEAFPPLGTDKLIF.

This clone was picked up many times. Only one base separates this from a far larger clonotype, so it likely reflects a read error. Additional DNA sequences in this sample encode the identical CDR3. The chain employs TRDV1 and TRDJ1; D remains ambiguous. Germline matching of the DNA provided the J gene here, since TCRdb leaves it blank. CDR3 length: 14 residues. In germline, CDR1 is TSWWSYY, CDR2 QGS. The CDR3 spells CALGCAQVSDKLIF. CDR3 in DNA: TGTGCCCTTGGGTGTGCTCAAGTGTCCGATAAACTCATCTTT.

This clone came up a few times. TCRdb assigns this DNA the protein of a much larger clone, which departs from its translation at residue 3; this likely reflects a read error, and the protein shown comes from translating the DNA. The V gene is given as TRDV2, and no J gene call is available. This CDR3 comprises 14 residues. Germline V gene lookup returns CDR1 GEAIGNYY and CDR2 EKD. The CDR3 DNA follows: TGTGCCGGTGACCAAAGGCTGGGGATCCCAGGTTCCATCTTT. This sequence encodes CAGDQRLGIPGSIF.

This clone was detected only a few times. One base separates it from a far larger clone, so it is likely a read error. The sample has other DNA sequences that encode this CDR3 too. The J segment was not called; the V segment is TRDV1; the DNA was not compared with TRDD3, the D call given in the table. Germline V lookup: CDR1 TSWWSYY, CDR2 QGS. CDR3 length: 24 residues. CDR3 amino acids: CALGEPGKLPQTYWGIRGTDKLIF. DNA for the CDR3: TGTGCTCTTGGGGAACCGGGTAAGCTTCCTCAAACGTACTGGGGGATTAGGGGCACCGATAAGCTCATCTTT.

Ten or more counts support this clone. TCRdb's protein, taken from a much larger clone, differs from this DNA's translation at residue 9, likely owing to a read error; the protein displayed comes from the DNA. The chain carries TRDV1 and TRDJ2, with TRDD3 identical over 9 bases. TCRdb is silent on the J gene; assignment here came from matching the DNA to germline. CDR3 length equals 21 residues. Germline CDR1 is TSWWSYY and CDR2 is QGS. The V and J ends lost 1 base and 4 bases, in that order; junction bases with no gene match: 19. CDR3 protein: CALGEPQFSTGGRYRTAQLFF. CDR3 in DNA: TGTGCTCTTGGGGAACCACAGTTTTCCACTGGGGGACGTTATCGGACAGCACAACTCTTCTTT.

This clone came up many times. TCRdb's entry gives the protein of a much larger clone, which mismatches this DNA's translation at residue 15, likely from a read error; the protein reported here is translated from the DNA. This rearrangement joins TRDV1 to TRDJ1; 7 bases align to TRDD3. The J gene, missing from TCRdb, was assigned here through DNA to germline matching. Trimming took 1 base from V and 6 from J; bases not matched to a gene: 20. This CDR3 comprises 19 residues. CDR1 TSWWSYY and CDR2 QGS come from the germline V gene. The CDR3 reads CALGEHIYVRWGRVNKLIF. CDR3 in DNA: TGTGCTCTTGGGGAACACATCTACGTGAGGTGGGGGAGAGTCAATAAACTCATCTTT.

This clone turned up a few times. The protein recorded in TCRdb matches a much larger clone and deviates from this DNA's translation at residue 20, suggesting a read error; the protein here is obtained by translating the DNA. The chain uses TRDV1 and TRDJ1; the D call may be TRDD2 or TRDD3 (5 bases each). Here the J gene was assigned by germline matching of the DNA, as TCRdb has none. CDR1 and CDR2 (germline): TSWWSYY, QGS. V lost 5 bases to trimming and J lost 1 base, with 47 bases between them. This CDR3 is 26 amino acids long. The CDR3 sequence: CALGTPEPPPSPWEFLSSPCTDKLIF. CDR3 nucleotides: TGTGCTCTTGGGACCCCCGAGCCCCCTCCGTCGCCCTGGGAGTTCCTTAGTAGTCCGTGCACCGATAAACTCATCTTT.

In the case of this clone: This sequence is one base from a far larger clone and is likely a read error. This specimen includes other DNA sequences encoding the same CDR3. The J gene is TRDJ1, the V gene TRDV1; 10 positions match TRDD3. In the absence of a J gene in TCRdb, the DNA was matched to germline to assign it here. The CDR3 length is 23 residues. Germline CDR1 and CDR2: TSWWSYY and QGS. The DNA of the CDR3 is TGTGCTCTTGGGGCACCCTATGAATTCCTACTCTGGGGGATAGGAGCTTACACTGATAAACTCATCTTT. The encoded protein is CALGAPYEFLLWGIGAYTDKLIF.

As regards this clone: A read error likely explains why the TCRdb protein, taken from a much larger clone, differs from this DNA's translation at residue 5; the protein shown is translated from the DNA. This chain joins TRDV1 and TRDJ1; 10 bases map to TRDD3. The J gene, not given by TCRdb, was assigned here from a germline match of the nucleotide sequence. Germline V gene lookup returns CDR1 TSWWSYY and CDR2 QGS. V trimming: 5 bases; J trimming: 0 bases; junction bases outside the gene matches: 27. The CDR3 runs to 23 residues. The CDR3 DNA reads TGTGCTCTTGGGAAATTGCTTCCCGCGCGAGGGAGAGGGGGGATACGCGACACCGATAAACTCATCTTT. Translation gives CALGKLLPARGRGGIRDTDKLIF.

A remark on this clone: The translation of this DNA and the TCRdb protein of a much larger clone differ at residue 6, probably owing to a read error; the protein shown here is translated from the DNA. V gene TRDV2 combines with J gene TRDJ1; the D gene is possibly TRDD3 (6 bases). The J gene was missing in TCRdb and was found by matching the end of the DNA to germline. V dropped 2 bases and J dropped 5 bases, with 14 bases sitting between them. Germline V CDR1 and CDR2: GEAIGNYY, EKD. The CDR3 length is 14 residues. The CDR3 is CACDKRILRDKLIF. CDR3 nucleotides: TGTGCCTGTGACAAGAGGATACTCCGTGATAAACTCATCTTT.

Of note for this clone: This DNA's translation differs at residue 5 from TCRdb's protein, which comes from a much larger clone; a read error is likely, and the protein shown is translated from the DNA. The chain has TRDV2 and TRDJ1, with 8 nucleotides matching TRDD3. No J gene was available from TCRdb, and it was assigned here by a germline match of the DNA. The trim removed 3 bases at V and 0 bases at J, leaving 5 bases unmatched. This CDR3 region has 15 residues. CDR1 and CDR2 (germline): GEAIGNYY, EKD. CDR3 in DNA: TGTGCCTGTGACTTCCTGGGGGACAACACCGATAAACTCATCTTT. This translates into CACDFLGDNTDKLIF.

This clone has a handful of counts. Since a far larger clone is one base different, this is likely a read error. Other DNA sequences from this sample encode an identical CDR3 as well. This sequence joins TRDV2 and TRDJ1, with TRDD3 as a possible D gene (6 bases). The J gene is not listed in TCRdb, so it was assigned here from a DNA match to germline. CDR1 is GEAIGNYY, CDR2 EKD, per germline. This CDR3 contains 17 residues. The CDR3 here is CACDYVLRAGDPDKLIF. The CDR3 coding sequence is TGCGCCTGTGACTACGTACTGCGCGCTGGGGATCCCGATAAACTCATCTTT.

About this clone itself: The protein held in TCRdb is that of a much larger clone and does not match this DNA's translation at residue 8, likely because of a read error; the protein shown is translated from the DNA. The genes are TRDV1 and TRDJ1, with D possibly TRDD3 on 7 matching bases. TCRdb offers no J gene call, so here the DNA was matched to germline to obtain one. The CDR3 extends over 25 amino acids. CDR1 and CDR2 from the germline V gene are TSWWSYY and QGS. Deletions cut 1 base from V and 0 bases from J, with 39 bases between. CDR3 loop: CALGEPFPTLYPYWGYWRYTDKLIF. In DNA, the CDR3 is TGTGCTCTTGGGGAACCCTTCCCTACCTTATACCCATACTGGGGATATTGGAGGTACACCGATAAACTCATCTTT.

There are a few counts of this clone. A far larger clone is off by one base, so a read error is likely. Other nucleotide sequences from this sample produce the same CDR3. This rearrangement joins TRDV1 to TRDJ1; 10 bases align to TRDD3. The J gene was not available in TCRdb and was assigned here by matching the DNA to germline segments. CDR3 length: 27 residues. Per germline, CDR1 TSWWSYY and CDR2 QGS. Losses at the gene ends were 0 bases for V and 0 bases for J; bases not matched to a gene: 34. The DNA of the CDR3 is TGTGCTCTTGGGGAACTTCGGTACTGGGTCCCGTTCAAATACTGGGGGATCCTGGGAGCGTACACCGATAAACTCATCTTT. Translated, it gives CALGELRYWVPFKYWGILGAYTDKLIF.

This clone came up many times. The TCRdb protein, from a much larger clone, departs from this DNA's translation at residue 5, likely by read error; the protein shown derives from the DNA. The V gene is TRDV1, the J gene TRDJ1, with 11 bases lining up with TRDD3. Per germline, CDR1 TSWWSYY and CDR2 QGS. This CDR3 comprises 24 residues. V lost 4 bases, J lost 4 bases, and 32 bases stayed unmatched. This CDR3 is CALGGTAVRNDLIVLGDNHDKLIF. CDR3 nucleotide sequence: TGTGCTCTTGGGGGAACTGCGGTTCGGAATGACCTAATCGTACTGGGGGATAATCACGATAAACTCATCTTT.